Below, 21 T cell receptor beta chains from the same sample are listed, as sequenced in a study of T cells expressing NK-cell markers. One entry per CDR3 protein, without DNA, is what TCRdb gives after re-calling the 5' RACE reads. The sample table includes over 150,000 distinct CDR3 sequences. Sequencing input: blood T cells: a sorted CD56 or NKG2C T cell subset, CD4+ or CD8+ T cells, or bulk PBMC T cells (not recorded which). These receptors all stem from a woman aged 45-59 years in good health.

The CDR3 is CASSLGPAGLNEKLFF. The rearrangement links TRBV7-8 to TRBJ1-4. The CDR3 is 16 residues long. Germline assignment: CDR1 SGHVS and CDR2 FQNEAQ.

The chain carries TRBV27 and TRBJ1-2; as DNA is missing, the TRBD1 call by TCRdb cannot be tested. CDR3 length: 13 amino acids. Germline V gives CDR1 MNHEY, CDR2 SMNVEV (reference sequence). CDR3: CASKQDRGYGYTF.

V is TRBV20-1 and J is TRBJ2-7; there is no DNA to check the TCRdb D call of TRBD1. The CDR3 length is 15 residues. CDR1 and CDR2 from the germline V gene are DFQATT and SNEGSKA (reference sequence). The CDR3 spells CSARIRDRGPLEQYF.

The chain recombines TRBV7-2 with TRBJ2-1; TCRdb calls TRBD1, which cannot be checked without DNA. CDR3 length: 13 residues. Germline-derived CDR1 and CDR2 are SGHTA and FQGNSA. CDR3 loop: CASSLALGAEQFF.

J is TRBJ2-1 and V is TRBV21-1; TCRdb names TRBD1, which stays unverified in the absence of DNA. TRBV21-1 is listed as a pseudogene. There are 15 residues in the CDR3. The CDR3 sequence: CASTSGTDNYNEQFF.

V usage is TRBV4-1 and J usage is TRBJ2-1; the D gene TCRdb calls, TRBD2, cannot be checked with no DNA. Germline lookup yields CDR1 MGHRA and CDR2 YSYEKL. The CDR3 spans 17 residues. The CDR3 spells CASSQVLSGRSYNEQFF.

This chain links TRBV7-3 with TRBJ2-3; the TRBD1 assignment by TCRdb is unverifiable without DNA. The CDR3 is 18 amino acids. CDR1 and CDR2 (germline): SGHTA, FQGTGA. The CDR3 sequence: CASSLTAGSRLSTDTQYF.

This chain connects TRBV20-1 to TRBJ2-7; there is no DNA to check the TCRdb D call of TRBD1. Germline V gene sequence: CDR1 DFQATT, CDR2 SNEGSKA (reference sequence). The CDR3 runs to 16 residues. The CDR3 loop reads CSAIPSTGTGTYEQYF.

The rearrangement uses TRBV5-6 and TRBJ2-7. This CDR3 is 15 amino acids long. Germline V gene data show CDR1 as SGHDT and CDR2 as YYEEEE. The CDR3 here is CASSLFRSELHEQYF.

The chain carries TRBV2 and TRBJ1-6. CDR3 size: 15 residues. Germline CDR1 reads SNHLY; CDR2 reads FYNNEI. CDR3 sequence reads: CASISSGGGTSPLHF.

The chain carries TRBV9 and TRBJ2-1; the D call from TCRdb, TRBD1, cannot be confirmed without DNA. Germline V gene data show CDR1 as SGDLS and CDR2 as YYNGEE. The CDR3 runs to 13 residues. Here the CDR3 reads CASSTSRDRGKFF. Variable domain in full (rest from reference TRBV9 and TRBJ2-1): DSGVTQTPKHLITATGQRVTLRCSPRSGDLSVYWYQQSLDQGLQFLIQYYNGEERAKGNILERFSAQQFPDLHSELNLSSLELGDSALYFCASSTSRDRGKFFGPGTRLTVL.

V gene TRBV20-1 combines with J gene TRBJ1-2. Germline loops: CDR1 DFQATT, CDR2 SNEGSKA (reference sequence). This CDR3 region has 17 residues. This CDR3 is CSARDFGERLTNYGYTF.

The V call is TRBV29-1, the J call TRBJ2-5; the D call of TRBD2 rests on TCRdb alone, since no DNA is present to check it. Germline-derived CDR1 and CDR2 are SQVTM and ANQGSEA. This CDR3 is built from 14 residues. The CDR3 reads CSVFGGRFQETQYF.

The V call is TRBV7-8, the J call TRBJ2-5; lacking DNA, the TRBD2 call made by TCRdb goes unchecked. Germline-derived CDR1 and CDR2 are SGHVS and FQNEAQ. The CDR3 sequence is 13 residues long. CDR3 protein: CASSFGGGETQYF.

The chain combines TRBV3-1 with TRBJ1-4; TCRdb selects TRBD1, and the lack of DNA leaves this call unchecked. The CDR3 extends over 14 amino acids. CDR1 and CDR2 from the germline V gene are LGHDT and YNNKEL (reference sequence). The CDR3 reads CASSQGTGGEKLFF.

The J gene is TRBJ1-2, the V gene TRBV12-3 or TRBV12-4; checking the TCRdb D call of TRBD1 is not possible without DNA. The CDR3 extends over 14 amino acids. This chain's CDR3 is CASTGQRSNYGYTF.

CDR3 loop: CASSLVGGGTDDGYTF. The chain employs TRBV11-2 and TRBJ1-2; without DNA, the TCRdb call of TRBD1 cannot be checked. Germline V gives CDR1 SGHAT, CDR2 FQNNGV. The CDR3 is 16 amino acids.

This CDR3 is CASSDQPGGNTGELFF. The chain uses TRBV2 and TRBJ2-2; TCRdb names TRBD1, which stays unverified in the absence of DNA. Germline-derived CDR1 and CDR2 are SNHLY and FYNNEI. The length of the CDR3 is 16 residues.

This chain's CDR3 is CASSFQEADTQYF. The chain couples TRBV6-5 to TRBJ2-3; the D call of TRBD2 rests on TCRdb alone, since no DNA is present to check it. Germline V lookup: CDR1 MNHEY, CDR2 SVGAGI. The CDR3 spans 13 residues.

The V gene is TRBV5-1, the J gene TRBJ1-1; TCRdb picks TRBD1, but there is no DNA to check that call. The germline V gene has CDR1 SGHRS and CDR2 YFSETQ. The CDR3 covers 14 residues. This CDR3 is CASSFDRVGPEAFF.

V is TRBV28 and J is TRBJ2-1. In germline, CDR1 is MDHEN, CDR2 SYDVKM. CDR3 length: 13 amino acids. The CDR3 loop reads CASSFWRNNEQFF.